This T cell receptor (beta chain) came from a study of blood T cell repertoires in COVID-19. Authors' analysis steps: Amplification from reference gene primers served as the basis for estimated nucleated cell counts. Using immunoSEQ multiplex PCR, the repertoire was profiled, and TCRdb retains in-frame clones only, with some absent. The V and J calls and clone size come from that table; D and trimming were worked out from the DNA. Of approximately 300,000 clones listed, around 85% are singletons. Everyone who took part was 18 to 89 years old, and they came from 24 US areas. Assignment of participants to cohorts was predicated upon participant-reported clinical history. Contact with a PCR-confirmed or clinician-diagnosed COVID-19 case occurred within 2 weeks of entry. Material for sequencing was PBMCs or T cells enriched from blood (not recorded which). This TCR came from a woman in her twenties or thirties who had been exposed to COVID-19.

The CDR3 loop reads CASSPSLAGGPVYNEQFF. Here the CDR3 DNA reads TGCGCCAGCAGCCCCAGCCTAGCGGGGGGCCCCGTATACAATGAGCAGTTCTTC. The genes are TRBV5-1 and TRBJ2-1; 11 bases map to TRBD2. Germline V CDR1 and CDR2: SGHRS, YFSETQ. The CDR3 consists of 18 residues. Unmatched junction bases numbered 13, after V lost 4 bases and J lost 4 bases. Drawing the rest from reference TRBV5-1 and TRBJ2-1, the complete variable domain is KAGVTQTPRYLIKTRGQQVTLSCSPISGHRSVSWYQQTPGQGLQFLFEYFSETQRNKGNFPGRFSGRQFSNSRSEMNVSTLELGDSALYLCASSPSLAGGPVYNEQFFGPGTRLTVL.